This T cell receptor (beta chain) was identified in a study of blood T cell repertoires in COVID-19. Study as a whole: From T cells, B-cell-depleted T cells, or PBMCs came the material, which was cDNA or gDNA.

The V segment lost 3 bases and the J segment 1 base; nucleotides outside the gene matches: 12. Germline CDR1 reads MGHRA; CDR2 reads YSYEKL. This CDR3 has 20 residues. This clone was seen only a few times. In the authors' methods: The authors estimated nucleated cell counts from reference gene primer amplification. The assay was immunoSEQ multiplex PCR, and TCRdb's table has in-frame clones only and misses some. V, J and clone size reflect that table, while D and trimming were determined from the DNA. The sample records some 270,000 clones, around 85% being singletons. This receptor was taken from a woman in her 70s with acute or convalescent COVID-19. This chain joins TRBV4-1 and TRBJ2-3; 14 bases are shared with TRBD2. Source material: peripheral blood. The chain's CDR3 is CASSQARGLAGAKGTDTQYF. The CDR3 nucleotides are TGCGCCAGCAGCCAGGCGAGGGGACTAGCGGGGGCGAAGGGCACAGATACGCAGTATTTT.